The present entry profiles one T cell receptor beta chain with its context. There is no known antigen for this receptor. No much larger clonotype is one base removed from it; base qualities were not supplied. The immunoSEQ Assay, a bias-controlled multiplex PCR, was used to amplify TCRbeta CDR3 regions from genomic DNA. The paper's processing steps were these. The number of nucleated cells in each sample was estimated from the amplification of reference gene primers within the assay. To quantify the absolute abundance of each unique TCRbeta CDR3 rearrangement, sequence reads were collapsed and filtered. For each sample, productive Simpson clonality was calculated by taking the square root of Simpson's diversity index across productive rearrangements. Not all clones reach the TCRdb copy of this immuneACCESS table, which keeps in-frame sequences only. Checked studies attribute under half of the gap to unresolved V genes and leave the rest unexplained. V and J calls and clone size come straight from that table; D and trimming were deduced from the DNA. The sample table contains around 170,000 clones; only one count was recorded for around 72% of them. The top ten hold 3% of the sample.

The data are from a study of blood T cell repertoires in COVID-19 (dated by TCRdb to 2019 to 2021). Study-wide context: The collaborator samples originated in the United States, Italy and Spain and spanned the acute and convalescent phases of COVID-19. The repertoires were released in a freely available public database intended as a resource for research on the immune response to SARS-CoV-2. Subjects who had been exposed to COVID-19, were actively infected with it, or had recovered from it provided the deeply sampled blood TCRbeta repertoires that made up the dataset. The samples were drawn from the first 160 participants of the ongoing ImmuneRACE study and from 1,200 or so subjects provided by 6 global collaborators. The material from the prospective study consisted of cDNA or gDNA derived from T cells, B-cell-depleted T cells, or PBMCs. Where available, HLA class I and class II types were taken from metadata supplied by the sample provider and were not determined by assay-based typing. Nearly every sample came with metadata listing a de-identified subject ID, COVID-19 status, age in years and sex.

General findings and caveats noted by the study authors: The quantity of clinical and demographic metadata differed by source and by participant and was supplied without curation.

The CDR3 runs 14 amino acids, cysteine and phenylalanine included. Only CDR3 DNA remains: 42 bases, in frame from the first base. V was cut back by 3 bases and J by 1 base, leaving a gap of 9 bases between them. CDR1 is given as WNHNN and CDR2 as SYGVQD, both from the germline V gene (reference sequence). Each collaborating institution followed its own protocols to collect whole blood in K2EDTA tubes. For TCRbeta analysis, collaborators shipped samples as frozen whole blood, isolated PBMCs, or DNA extracted from either of those sample types. Sequencing was done on a sample of peripheral blood. Rearrangement joined TRBV10-1 to TRBJ1-1, with the D gene uncertain. This sequence originates from an elderly woman with acute or convalescent COVID-19. The nucleotide sequence reads as follows: TGCGCCAGCAGTGAAGGACTGTCGAACACTGAAGCTTTCTTT. It specifies CASSEGLSNTEAFF.